These T cell receptor beta chains were read from a single sample in a study of cytotoxic CD8 clonotypes in ibrutinib-treated CLL. The table came from immunoSEQ multiplex PCR; TCRdb's copy has only in-frame clones and leaves some out. The sample has 150,000 or so clones, less than 85% seen once. The sequences come from PBMCs, collected after 24 months of ibrutinib treatment. The receptor set was obtained from a human donor with chronic lymphocytic leukemia. CDR3s include the opening cysteine and the closing phenylalanine or tryptophan. Fields, in order: V gene, CDR3 length, J gene, CDR3 protein.

TRBV6-5,13,TRBJ1-5,CATGRTANQPQHF
TRBV2,14,TRBJ2-7,CASTAGQDPYEQYF
TRBV30,14,TRBJ1-1,CAWRRTQQNTEAFF
TRBV11-2,14,TRBJ1-6,CASSLGTDNSPLHF
TRBV7-8,15,TRBJ1-5,CASSLGSGGNQPQHF
TRBV7-2,12,TRBJ1-4,CASSFPPGALFF
TRBV27,15,TRBJ1-1,CASVKPGAMNTEAFF
TRBV6-5,13,TRBJ1-2,CASSGGRVNGYTF
TRBV11-2,14,TRBJ2-7,CASNHRDGNYEQYF
TRBV28,13,TRBJ1-4,CASSPGGPGMVFF
TRBV29-1,15,TRBJ2-3,CSVAHEGGSTDTQYF
TRBV19,13,TRBJ1-2,CASKAGENYGYTF
TRBV28,12,TRBJ1-2,CASTAHYYGYTF
TRBV11-2,16,TRBJ2-1,CASSLGARSSYNEQFF
TRBV28,11,TRBJ1-5,CASSLGQPQHF
TRBV7-3,14,TRBJ2-1,CASTKARGGNEQFF
TRBV6-1,12,TRBJ1-5,CASRGTKQPQHF